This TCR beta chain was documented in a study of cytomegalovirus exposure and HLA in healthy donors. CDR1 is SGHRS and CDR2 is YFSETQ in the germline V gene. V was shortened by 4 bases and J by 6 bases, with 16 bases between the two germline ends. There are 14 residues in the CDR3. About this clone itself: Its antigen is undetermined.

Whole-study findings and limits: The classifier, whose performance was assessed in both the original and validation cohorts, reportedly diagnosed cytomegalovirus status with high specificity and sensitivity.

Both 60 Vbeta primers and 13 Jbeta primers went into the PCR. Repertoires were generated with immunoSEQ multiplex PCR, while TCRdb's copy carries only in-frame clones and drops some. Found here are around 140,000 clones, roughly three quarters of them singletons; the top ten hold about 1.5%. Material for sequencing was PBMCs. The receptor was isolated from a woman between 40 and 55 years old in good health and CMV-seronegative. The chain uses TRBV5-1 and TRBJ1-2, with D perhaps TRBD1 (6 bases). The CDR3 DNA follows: TGCGCCAGCAGCGAAAATCAGGGGACGGATGGCTACACCTTC. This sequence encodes CASSENQGTDGYTF.